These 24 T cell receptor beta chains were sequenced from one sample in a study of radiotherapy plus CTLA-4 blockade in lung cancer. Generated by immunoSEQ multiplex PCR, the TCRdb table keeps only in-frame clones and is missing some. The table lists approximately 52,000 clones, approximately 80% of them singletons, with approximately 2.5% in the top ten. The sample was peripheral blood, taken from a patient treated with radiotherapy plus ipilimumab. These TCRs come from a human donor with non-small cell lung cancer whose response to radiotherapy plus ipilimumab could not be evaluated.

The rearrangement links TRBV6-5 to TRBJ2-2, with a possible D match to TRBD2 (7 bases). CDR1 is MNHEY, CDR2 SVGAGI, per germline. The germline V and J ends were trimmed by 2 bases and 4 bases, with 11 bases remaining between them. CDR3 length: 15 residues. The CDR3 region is CASSYVGGPTGELFF. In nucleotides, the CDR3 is TGTGCCAGCAGTTACGTGGGGGGGCCCACCGGGGAGCTGTTTTTT.

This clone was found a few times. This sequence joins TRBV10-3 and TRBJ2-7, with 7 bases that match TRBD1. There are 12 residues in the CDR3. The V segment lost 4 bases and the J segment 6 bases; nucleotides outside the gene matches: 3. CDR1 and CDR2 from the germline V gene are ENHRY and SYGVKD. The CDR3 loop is CAISGQGPEQYF. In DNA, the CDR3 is TGTGCCATCAGTGGACAGGGTCCCGAGCAGTACTTC.

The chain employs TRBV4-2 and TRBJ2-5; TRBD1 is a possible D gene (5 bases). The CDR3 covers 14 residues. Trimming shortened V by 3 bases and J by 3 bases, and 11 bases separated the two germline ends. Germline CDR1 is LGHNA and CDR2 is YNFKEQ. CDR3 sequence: CASSHEDTEETQYF. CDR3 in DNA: TGTGCCAGCAGCCACGAGGACACTGAAGAGACCCAGTACTTC.

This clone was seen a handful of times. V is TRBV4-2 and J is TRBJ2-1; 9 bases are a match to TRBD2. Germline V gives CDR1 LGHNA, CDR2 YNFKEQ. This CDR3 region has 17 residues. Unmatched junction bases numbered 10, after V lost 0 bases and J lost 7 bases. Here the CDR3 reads CASSQEGAGLAGNEQFF. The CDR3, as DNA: TGTGCCAGCAGCCAAGAGGGCGCCGGTCTAGCGGGGAATGAGCAGTTCTTC.

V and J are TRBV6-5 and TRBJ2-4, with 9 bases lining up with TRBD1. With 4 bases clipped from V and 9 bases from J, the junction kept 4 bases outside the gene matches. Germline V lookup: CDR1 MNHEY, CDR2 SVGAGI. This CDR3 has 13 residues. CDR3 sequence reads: CASSSTGGSIQYF. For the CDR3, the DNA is TGTGCCAGCAGTTCGACAGGGGGGAGCATTCAGTACTTC.

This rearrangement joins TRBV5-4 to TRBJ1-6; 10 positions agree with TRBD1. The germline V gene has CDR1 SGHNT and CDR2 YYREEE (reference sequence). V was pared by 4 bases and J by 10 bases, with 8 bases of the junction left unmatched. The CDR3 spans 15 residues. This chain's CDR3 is CASSPADRGLSPLHF. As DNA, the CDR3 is TGTGCCAGCAGCCCGGCGGACAGGGGGTTGTCACCCCTCCACTTT.

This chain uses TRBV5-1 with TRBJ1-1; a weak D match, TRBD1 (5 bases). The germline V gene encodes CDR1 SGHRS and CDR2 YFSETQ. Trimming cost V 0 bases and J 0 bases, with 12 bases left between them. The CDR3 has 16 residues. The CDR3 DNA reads TGCGCCAGCAGCTTGGCCCCGGGGGTCTTGAACACTGAAGCTTTCTTT. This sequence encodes CASSLAPGVLNTEAFF.

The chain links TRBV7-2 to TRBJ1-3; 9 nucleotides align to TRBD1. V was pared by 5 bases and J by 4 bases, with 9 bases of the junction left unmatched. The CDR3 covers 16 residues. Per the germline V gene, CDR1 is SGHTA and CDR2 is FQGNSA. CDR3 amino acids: CASSQSQGASGNTIYF. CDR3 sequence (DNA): TGTGCCAGCAGCCAGTCACAGGGGGCGTCGGGAAACACCATATATTTT.

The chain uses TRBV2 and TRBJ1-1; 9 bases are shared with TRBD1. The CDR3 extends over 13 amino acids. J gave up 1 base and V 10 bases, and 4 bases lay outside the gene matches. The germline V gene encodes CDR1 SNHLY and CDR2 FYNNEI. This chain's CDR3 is CANTGGPNTEAFF. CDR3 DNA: TGTGCCAACACAGGGGGCCCGAACACTGAAGCTTTCTTT.

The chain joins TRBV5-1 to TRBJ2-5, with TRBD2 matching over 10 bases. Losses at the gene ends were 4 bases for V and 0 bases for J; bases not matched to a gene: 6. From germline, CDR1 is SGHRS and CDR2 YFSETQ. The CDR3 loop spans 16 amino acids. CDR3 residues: CASSLTSGGDQETQYF. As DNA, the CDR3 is TGCGCCAGCAGCCTTACCAGCGGGGGGGACCAAGAGACCCAGTACTTC.

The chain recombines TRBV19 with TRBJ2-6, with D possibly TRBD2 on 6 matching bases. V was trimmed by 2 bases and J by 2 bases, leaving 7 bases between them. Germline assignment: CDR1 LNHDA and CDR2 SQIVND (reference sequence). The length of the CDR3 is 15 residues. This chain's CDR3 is CASSIWGAGANVLTF. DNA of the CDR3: TGTGCCAGTAGTATATGGGGGGCTGGGGCCAACGTCCTGACTTTC. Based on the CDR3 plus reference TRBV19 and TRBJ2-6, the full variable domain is DGGITQSPKYLFRKEGQNVTLSCEQNLNHDAMYWYRQDPGQGLRLIYYSQIVNDFQKGDIAEGYSVSREKKESFPLTVTSAQKNPTAFYLCASSIWGAGANVLTFGAGSRLTVL.

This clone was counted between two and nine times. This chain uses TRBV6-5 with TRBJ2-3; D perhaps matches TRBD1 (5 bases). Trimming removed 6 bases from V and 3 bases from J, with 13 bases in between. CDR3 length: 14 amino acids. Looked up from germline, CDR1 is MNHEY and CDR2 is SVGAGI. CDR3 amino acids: CASRPRDRTDTQYF. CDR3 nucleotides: TGTGCCAGCAGACCACGCGACAGAACAGATACGCAGTATTTT.

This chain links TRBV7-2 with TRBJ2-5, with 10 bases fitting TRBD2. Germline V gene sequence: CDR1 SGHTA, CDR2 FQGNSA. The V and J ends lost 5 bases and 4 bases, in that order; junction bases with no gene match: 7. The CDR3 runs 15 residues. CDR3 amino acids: CASSGSSGGSETQYF. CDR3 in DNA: TGTGCCAGCAGCGGGTCTAGCGGGGGTTCAGAGACCCAGTACTTC.

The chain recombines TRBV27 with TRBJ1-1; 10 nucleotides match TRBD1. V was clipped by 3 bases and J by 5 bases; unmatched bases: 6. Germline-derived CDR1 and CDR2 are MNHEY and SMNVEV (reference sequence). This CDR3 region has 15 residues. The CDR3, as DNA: TGTGCCAGCAGTTTCTCCGACAGGGGGCCAACTGAAGCTTTCTTT. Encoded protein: CASSFSDRGPTEAFF.

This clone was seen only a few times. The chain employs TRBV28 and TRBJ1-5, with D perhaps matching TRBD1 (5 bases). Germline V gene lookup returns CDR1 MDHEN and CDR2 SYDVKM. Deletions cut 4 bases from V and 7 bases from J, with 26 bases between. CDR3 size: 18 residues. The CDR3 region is CASSSIPRSDSDWQPQHF. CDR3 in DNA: TGTGCCAGCAGTTCCATACCCCGCAGCGACAGCGACTGGCAGCCCCAGCATTTT.

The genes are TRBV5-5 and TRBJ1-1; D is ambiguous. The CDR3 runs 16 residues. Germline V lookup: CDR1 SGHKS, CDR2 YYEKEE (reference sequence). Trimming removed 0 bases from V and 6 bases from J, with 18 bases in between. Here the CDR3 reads CASSLGPRRGNSEAFF. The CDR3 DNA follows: TGTGCCAGCAGCTTGGGGCCGCGGAGAGGCAACTCTGAAGCTTTCTTT.

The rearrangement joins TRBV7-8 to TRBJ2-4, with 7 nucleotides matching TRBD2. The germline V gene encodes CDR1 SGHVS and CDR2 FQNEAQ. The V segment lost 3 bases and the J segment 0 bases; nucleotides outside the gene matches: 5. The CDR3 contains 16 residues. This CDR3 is CASSFHPGGAKNIQYF. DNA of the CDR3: TGTGCCAGCAGCTTCCATCCGGGAGGAGCCAAAAACATTCAGTACTTC. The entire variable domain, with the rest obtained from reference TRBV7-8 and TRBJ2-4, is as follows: GAGVSQSPRYKVAKRGQDVALRCDPISGHVSLFWYQQALGQGPEFLTYFQNEAQLDKSGLPSDRFFAERPEGSVSTLKIQRTQQEDSAVYLCASSFHPGGAKNIQYFGAGTRLSVL.

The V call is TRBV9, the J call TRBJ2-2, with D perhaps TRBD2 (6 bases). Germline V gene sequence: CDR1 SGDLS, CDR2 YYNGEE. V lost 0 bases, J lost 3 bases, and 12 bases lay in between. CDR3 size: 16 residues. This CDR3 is CASSVELAFDTGELFF. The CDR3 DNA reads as TGTGCCAGCAGCGTAGAGCTAGCGTTTGACACCGGGGAGCTGTTTTTT.

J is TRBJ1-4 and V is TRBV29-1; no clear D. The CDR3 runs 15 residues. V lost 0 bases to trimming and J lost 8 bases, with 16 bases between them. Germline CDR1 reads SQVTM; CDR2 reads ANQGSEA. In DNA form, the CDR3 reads TGCAGCGTTGAAGATCCCCCGGGGTCTAGCGAAAAACTGTTTTTT. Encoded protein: CSVEDPPGSSEKLFF.

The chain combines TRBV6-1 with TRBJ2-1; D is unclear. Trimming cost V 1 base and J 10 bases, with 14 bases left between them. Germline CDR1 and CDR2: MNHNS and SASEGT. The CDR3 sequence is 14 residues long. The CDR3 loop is CASSEGWLYGEQFF. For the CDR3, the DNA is TGTGCCAGCAGTGAAGGGTGGCTTTACGGGGAGCAGTTCTTC.

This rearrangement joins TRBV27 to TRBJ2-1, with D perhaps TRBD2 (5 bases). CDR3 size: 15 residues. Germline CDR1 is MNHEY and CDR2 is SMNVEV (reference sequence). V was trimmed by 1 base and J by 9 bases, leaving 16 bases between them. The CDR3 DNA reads TGTGCCAGCAGTTTATGGGCTAGCAAGGGTGGTGAGCAGTTCTTC. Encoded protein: CASSLWASKGGEQFF.

CDR3 sequence reads: CASSQDAGGSAKNIQYF. DNA for the CDR3: TGTGCCAGCAGCCAAGATGCAGGGGGGTCGGCCAAAAACATTCAGTACTTC. The chain recombines TRBV4-2 with TRBJ2-4, with D possibly being TRBD1 (7 bases). V shed 0 bases and J shed 1 base, with 13 bases lying between them. Germline CDR1 LGHNA, CDR2 YNFKEQ. This CDR3 contains 17 residues.

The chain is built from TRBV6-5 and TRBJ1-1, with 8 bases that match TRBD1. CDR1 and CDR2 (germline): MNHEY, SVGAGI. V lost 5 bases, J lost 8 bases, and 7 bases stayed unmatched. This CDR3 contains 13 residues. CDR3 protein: CASSLGQGREAFF. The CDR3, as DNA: TGTGCCAGCAGTCTCGGACAGGGTCGCGAAGCTTTCTTT.

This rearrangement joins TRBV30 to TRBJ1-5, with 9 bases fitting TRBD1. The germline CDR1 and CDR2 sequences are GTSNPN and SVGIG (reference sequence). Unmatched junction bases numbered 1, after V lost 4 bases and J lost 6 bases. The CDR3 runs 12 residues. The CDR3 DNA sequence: TGTGCCTGGAACAGGGGGCTTCAGCCCCAGCATTTT. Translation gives CAWNRGLQPQHF.